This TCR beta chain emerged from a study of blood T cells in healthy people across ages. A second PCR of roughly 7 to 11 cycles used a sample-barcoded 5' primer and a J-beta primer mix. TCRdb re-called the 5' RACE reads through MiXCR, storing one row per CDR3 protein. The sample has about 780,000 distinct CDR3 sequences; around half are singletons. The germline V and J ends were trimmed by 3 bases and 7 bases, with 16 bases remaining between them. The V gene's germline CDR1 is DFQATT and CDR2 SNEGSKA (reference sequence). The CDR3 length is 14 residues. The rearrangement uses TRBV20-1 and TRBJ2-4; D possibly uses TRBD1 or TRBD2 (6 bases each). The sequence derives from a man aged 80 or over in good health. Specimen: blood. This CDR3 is CSARLGGAGNIQYF. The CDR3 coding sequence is TGCAGTGCTAGGTTGGGGGGCGCGGGTAACATTCAGTACTTC.